This record concerns one T cell receptor (beta chain) sequence. The V segment lost 1 base and the J segment 0 bases; nucleotides outside the gene matches: 11. Germline values: CDR1 GTSNPN, CDR2 SVGIG (reference sequence). The CDR3 is 17 residues long. The sample is drawn from a study of blood T cell repertoires in COVID-19. In the original workflow: Reference gene primers were amplified, and this amplification served to estimate nucleated cell counts. Sequenced by immunoSEQ multiplex PCR; TCRdb stores in-frame clones only, minus some. That table supplies the V and J calls and clone size; D and trimming were determined from the DNA. The sample lists 250,000 to 300,000 clones; 80% to 90% were seen once.

The TCR originated in a woman in her 70s with acute or convalescent COVID-19. The source material was peripheral blood. The genes are TRBV30 and TRBJ1-1, with TRBD1 matching over 7 bases. The CDR3 nucleotides are TGTGCCTGGAGTGCACGGAAGGGGACAGTCATGAACACTGAAGCTTTCTTT. Translation gives CAWSARKGTVMNTEAFF. Full variable domain (missing parts from reference TRBV30 and TRBJ1-1): SQTIHQWPATLVQPVGSPLSLECTVEGTSNPNLYWYRQAAGRGLQLLFYSVGIGQISSEVPQNLSASRPQDRQFILSSKKLLLSDSGFYLCAWSARKGTVMNTEAFFGQGTRLTVV.